The 27 T cell receptor beta chains listed next were all sequenced from one sample in a study of T cell repertoires in cytomegalovirus infection. These receptors have no identified antigens. Using its own MiXCR run on the reads, TCRdb lists one record per CDR3 protein. The sample holds roughly 500,000 distinct CDR3 sequences, about 33% seen once. The sequencing used cultured PBMCs, collected from culture after CMV antigen stimulation. All receptors derive from a human donor in good health (CMV status not recorded). Some clones in this sample may be carry-over from other donors' samples.

The chain couples TRBV29-1 to TRBJ2-2; no clear D. The germline V and J ends were trimmed by 2 bases and 1 base, with 2 bases remaining between them. The CDR3 has 12 residues. CDR1 SQVTM and CDR2 ANQGSEA come from the germline V gene. The CDR3 here is CSVERNTGELFF. In DNA form, the CDR3 reads TGCAGCGTTGAAAGGAACACCGGGGAGCTGTTTTTT.

Here the CDR3 reads CASSNRRAGLMNIQYF. The DNA of the CDR3 is TGTGCCAGCAGTAACCGCAGGGCTGGTCTTATGAACATTCAGTACTTC. The rearrangement links TRBV6-2 or TRBV6-3 to TRBJ2-4; D may be TRBD1 (5 bases). CDR3 length: 16 residues. CDR1 MNHEY and CDR2 SVGEGT come from the germline V gene. The ends were cut back, 5 bases at V and 7 bases at J, with 21 bases in the middle.

This clonotype was recorded many times. CDR3 region: CASSRDRDVIQYF. The CDR3 bases are TGTGCCAGCAGCCGGGACAGGGACGTCATTCAGTACTTC. V is TRBV7-2 and J is TRBJ2-4, with 9 bases that match TRBD1. Germline V gives CDR1 SGHTA, CDR2 FQGNSA. The V gene end was trimmed by 5 bases and the J gene end by 9 bases; junction bases not matched to a gene: 5. CDR3 length: 13 residues. Complete variable domain (other parts from reference TRBV7-2 and TRBJ2-4): GAGVSQSPSNKVTEKGKDVELRCDPISGHTALYWYRQSLGQGLEFLIYFQGNSAPDKSGLPSDRFSAERTGGSVSTLTIQRTQQEDSAVYLCASSRDRDVIQYFGAGTRLSVL.

This chain's CDR3 is CASSQGGLAGGRHSYNEQFF. CDR3 nucleotide sequence: TGCGCCAGCAGCCAAGGAGGTCTAGCGGGAGGACGCCACTCCTACAATGAGCAGTTCTTC. The rearrangement joins TRBV4-3 to TRBJ2-1, with TRBD2 matching 11 bases. Germline CDR1 reads LGHNA; CDR2 reads YSLEER. CDR3 length equals 20 residues. The ends lost 1 base at V and 0 bases at J; junction bases unmatched: 11.

Only a few counts were recorded for this clonotype. The V call is TRBV12-5, the J call TRBJ2-2; the D gene is possibly TRBD1 (5 bases). The CDR3 extends over 16 amino acids. The germline V and J ends were trimmed by 2 bases and 1 base, with 11 bases remaining between them. Germline V gene lookup returns CDR1 LGHNT and CDR2 FRNRAP. The CDR3 loop is CASGLQGLENTGELFF. In DNA form, the CDR3 reads TGTGCTAGTGGTTTGCAGGGTCTAGAGAACACCGGGGAGCTGTTTTTT.

The table lists this clonotype with many counts. V usage is TRBV7-2 and J usage is TRBJ1-5; a weak D match, TRBD1 (5 bases). The CDR3 length is 16 residues. The V end lost 2 bases, the J end lost 0 bases, and 11 bases lay between the germline ends. Germline V gene lookup returns CDR1 SGHTA and CDR2 FQGNSA. The CDR3 reads CASSLLTAYSNQPQHF. DNA for the CDR3: TGTGCCAGCAGCTTATTGACAGCTTATAGCAATCAGCCCCAGCATTTT.

V gene TRBV4-3 combines with J gene TRBJ2-3; 8 bases match TRBD1. Germline V gene data show CDR1 as LGHNA and CDR2 as YSLEER. The trim removed 2 bases at V and 6 bases at J, leaving 7 bases unmatched. There are 15 residues in the CDR3. The CDR3 DNA follows: TGCGCCAGCAGCCAAAGCCGGACAGGGAGGGATACGCAGTATTTT. Protein product: CASSQSRTGRDTQYF.

The chain couples TRBV28 to TRBJ2-4, with D perhaps given as TRBD1 or TRBD2 (5 bases each). V lost 5 bases, J lost 7 bases, and 15 bases lay in between. From germline, CDR1 is MDHEN and CDR2 SYDVKM. The CDR3 is made up of 14 amino acids. CDR3 residues: CASSTPGPSNIQYF. The CDR3 DNA reads as TGTGCCAGCAGTACCCCGGGGCCCAGCAACATTCAGTACTTC.

This clonotype was seen just once. The rearrangement joins TRBV19 to TRBJ2-1; D not resolved. Germline assignment: CDR1 LNHDA and CDR2 SQIVND (reference sequence). V lost 3 bases, J lost 7 bases, and 7 bases lay in between. This CDR3 has 12 amino acids. This CDR3 reads CASSMAKNEQFF. CDR3 DNA sequence: TGTGCCAGTAGTATGGCGAAGAATGAGCAGTTCTTC.

This clonotype has at least ten counts. This chain joins TRBV7-2 and TRBJ1-1; D might be TRBD1 (6 bases). CDR3 length: 15 residues. V lost 4 bases to trimming and J lost 1 base, with 13 bases between them. In germline, CDR1 is SGHTA, CDR2 FQGNSA. CDR3 residues: CASSSPRGANTEAFF. CDR3 DNA: TGTGCCAGCAGCTCGCCCAGGGGCGCGAACACTGAAGCTTTCTTT.

This clonotype was picked up many times. The germline gene is not matched at one end of the junction; a read error may be the cause. The rearrangement uses TRBV7-6 and TRBJ2-5; the match to TRBD2 covers 7 bases. The CDR3 is 14 amino acids. Germline CDR1 reads SGHVS; CDR2 reads FNYEAQ. The CDR3 reads CASSPSGAQETQYF. The CDR3, as DNA: TGTGCTAGCAGCCCCAGCGGGGCACAAGAGACCCAGTACTTC. The full variable domain, with the rest looked up from reference TRBV7-6 and TRBJ2-5, is GAGVSQSPRYKVTKRGQDVALRCDPISGHVSLYWYRQALGQGPEFLTYFNYEAQQDKSGLPNDRFSAERPEGSISTLTIQRTEQRDSAMYRCASSPSGAQETQYFGPGTRLLVL.

This clonotype was observed a few times. The chain links TRBV6-2 or TRBV6-3 to TRBJ1-5, with D unresolved. The CDR3 loop spans 16 amino acids. Germline CDR1 reads MNHEY; CDR2 reads SVGEGT. Trimming cost V 6 bases and J 3 bases, with 18 bases left between them. The CDR3 loop is CASSPRLTAFNQPQHF. The CDR3, as DNA: TGTGCCAGCAGCCCCCGCCTTACAGCGTTCAATCAGCCCCAGCATTTT.

The V call is TRBV12-3 or TRBV12-4, the J call TRBJ2-5; D unclear. The CDR3 spans 13 residues. V was shortened by 5 bases and J by 1 base, with 8 bases between the two germline ends. As DNA, the CDR3 is TGTGCCAGCAGTAATCCGGGCCAAGAGACCCAGTACTTC. Protein: CASSNPGQETQYF.

The V gene is TRBV7-2, the J gene TRBJ2-7; perhaps TRBD2 as D (6 bases). V dropped 1 base and J dropped 0 bases, with 7 bases sitting between them. Germline CDR1 and CDR2: SGHTA and FQGNSA. The CDR3 extends over 14 amino acids. The CDR3 sequence: CASSLEDYSYEQYF. The CDR3 DNA reads as TGTGCCAGCAGCTTAGAGGACTACTCCTACGAGCAGTACTTC. Variable domain in full (rest from reference TRBV7-2 and TRBJ2-7): GAGVSQSPSNKVTEKGKDVELRCDPISGHTALYWYRQSLGQGLEFLIYFQGNSAPDKSGLPSDRFSAERTGGSVSTLTIQRTQQEDSAVYLCASSLEDYSYEQYFGPGTRLTVT.

V and J are TRBV20-1 and TRBJ2-1; 8 bases line up with TRBD1. This CDR3 comprises 14 residues. With 6 bases clipped from V and 4 bases from J, the junction kept 8 bases outside the gene matches. Germline V gene sequence: CDR1 DFQATT, CDR2 SNEGSKA (reference sequence). The CDR3 DNA sequence: TGCAGTGCATATACACGGGACAGGTACAATGAGCAGTTCTTC. Its translation: CSAYTRDRYNEQFF.

This clonotype was recorded many times. The chain is built from TRBV7-8 and TRBJ2-4, with D possibly matching TRBD1 (5 bases). The V and J ends lost 5 bases and 5 bases respectively, with 19 bases between them. This CDR3 is built from 16 residues. Germline V gives CDR1 SGHVS, CDR2 FQNEAQ. The CDR3 DNA sequence: TGTGCCAGCAGCCCCCTCGGGCAGGGCGTTCAAAACATTCAGTACTTC. It is translated as CASSPLGQGVQNIQYF.

V is TRBV6-5 and J is TRBJ1-1, with D possibly matching TRBD1 (5 bases). Germline V gives CDR1 MNHEY, CDR2 SVGAGI. The CDR3 is made up of 16 amino acids. The V and J ends lost 8 bases and 0 bases respectively, with 19 bases between them. The CDR3 DNA reads TGTGCCAGCGGGACGGGGGGGTCATACATGAACACTGAAGCTTTCTTT. Encoded protein: CASGTGGSYMNTEAFF.

This rearrangement joins TRBV4-3 to TRBJ2-4; TRBD2 agrees at 7 bases. V shed 1 base, J shed 0 bases, and the junction held 6 bases outside the gene matches. Germline V gene lookup returns CDR1 LGHNA and CDR2 YSLEER. The CDR3 sequence is 17 residues long. CDR3 sequence (DNA): TGCGCCAGCAGCCAAGGTGGGCTAGCGGTAGCCAAAAACATTCAGTACTTC. This translates into CASSQGGLAVAKNIQYF.

The chain combines TRBV27 with TRBJ2-1; TRBD2 matches at 10 bases. Germline V lookup: CDR1 MNHEY, CDR2 SMNVEV (reference sequence). This CDR3 spans 15 amino acids. J was trimmed by 12 bases and V by 5 bases; bases with no gene match: 13. Here the CDR3 DNA reads TGTGCCAGCAGTAAGCTCCAGCGGGAGGGACGGGCGCAGTTCTTC. It encodes CASSKLQREGRAQFF.

This rearrangement joins TRBV7-9 to TRBJ2-7, with D unresolved. Germline-derived CDR1 and CDR2 are SEHNR and FQNEAQ (reference sequence). Trimming stripped 1 base from V and 1 base from J, with 5 bases between. There are 13 residues in the CDR3. The CDR3 is CASSLVQSYEQYF. Written as DNA, the CDR3 is TGTGCCAGCAGCTTAGTACAGTCCTACGAGCAGTACTTC.

The gene calls are TRBV7-8 and TRBJ1-1; D might be TRBD1 (5 bases). Germline lookup yields CDR1 SGHVS and CDR2 FQNEAQ. The CDR3 has 12 amino acids. V was clipped by 3 bases and J by 9 bases, with 11 bases between them. The CDR3 spells CASSFRDSKAFF. The CDR3 nucleotides are TGTGCCAGCAGCTTCCGGGACTCTAAAGCTTTCTTT. Looking up the rest from reference TRBV7-8 and TRBJ1-1 gives the full variable domain: GAGVSQSPRYKVAKRGQDVALRCDPISGHVSLFWYQQALGQGPEFLTYFQNEAQLDKSGLPSDRFFAERPEGSVSTLKIQRTQQEDSAVYLCASSFRDSKAFFGQGTRLTVV.

The chain combines TRBV11-1 with TRBJ2-2, with a tentative D call TRBD2 (6 bases). Germline-derived CDR1 and CDR2 are SGHAT and FQDESV (reference sequence). CDR3 length: 17 residues. Trimming stripped 1 base from V and 3 bases from J, with 15 bases between. CDR3 DNA: TGTGCCAGCAGCTTAGGCCCCTGGACTAACCACACCGGGGAGCTGTTTTTT. Translation gives CASSLGPWTNHTGELFF. The whole variable domain, remainder taken from reference TRBV11-1 and TRBJ2-2, is EAEVAQSPRYKITEKSQAVAFWCDPISGHATLYWYRQILGQGPELLVQFQDESVVDDSQLPKDRFSAERLKGVDSTLKIQPAELGDSAMYLCASSLGPWTNHTGELFFGEGSRLTVL.

This clonotype has only a few counts. The rearrangement links TRBV7-2 to TRBJ2-3, with D possibly TRBD2 on 5 matching bases. Between the trimmed V and J ends, which lost 1 base and 7 bases, there was a span of 18 bases. The length of the CDR3 is 16 residues. Germline V lookup: CDR1 SGHTA, CDR2 FQGNSA. The CDR3 DNA reads as TGTGCCAGCAGCTTAGAAACCCGGGGATTAGGAAATACGCAGTATTTT. This gives the protein CASSLETRGLGNTQYF.

This clonotype was seen a handful of times. The genes are TRBV11-2 and TRBJ2-2, with D possibly matching TRBD1 (6 bases). The CDR3 extends over 14 amino acids. CDR1 and CDR2 (germline): SGHAT, FQNNGV. Trimming removed 5 bases at V and 5 bases at J, with 12 bases between. The CDR3 sequence is CASSLQGATGELFF. CDR3 DNA sequence: TGTGCCAGCAGCCTACAGGGAGCGACCGGGGAGCTGTTTTTT.

This clonotype has just a few counts. This chain uses TRBV7-9 with TRBJ2-7, with D possibly TRBD2 on 5 matching bases. Germline CDR1 and CDR2: SEHNR and FQNEAQ (reference sequence). The CDR3 covers 12 residues. Trimming stripped 1 base from V and 5 bases from J, with 6 bases between. DNA of the CDR3: TGTGCCAGCAGCTTAGGGGGAGACGAGCAGTACGTC. Its translation is CASSLGGDEQYV.

The chain employs TRBV7-9 and TRBJ1-1, with TRBD1 identical over 10 bases. This CDR3 comprises 15 residues. The V and J ends lost 1 base and 3 bases, in that order; junction bases with no gene match: 2. Germline loops: CDR1 SEHNR, CDR2 FQNEAQ (reference sequence). CDR3 nucleotide sequence: TGTGCCAGCAGCTTAGGAGGGACAGGGGACACTGAAGCTTTCTTT. Translating gives CASSLGGTGDTEAFF.

This clonotype was found many times. This chain joins TRBV7-8 and TRBJ1-3; tentatively, D is TRBD1 (6 bases). Trimming took off 2 bases at V and 3 bases at J, with 11 bases between the two ends. The germline gives CDR1 SGHVS, CDR2 FQNEAQ. This CDR3 has 15 residues. The CDR3 loop is CASSLQGLSGNTIYF. CDR3 nucleotide sequence: TGTGCCAGCAGCTTACAGGGGCTAAGTGGAAACACCATATATTTT.